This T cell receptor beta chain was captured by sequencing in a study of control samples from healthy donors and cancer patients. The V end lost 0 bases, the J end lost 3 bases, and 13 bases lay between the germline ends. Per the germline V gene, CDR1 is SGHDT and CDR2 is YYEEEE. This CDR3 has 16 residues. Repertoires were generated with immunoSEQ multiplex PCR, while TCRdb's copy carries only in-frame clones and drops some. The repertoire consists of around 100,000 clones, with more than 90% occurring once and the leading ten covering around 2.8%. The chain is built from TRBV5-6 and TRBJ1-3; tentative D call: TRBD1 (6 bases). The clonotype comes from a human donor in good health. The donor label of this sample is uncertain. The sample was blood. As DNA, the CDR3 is TGTGCCAGCAGCTTGGAAGGGGGAGCCCGTGGAAACACCATATATTTT. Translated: CASSLEGGARGNTIYF. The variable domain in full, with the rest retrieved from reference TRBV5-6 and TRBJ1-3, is DAGVTQSPTHLIKTRGQQVTLRCSPKSGHDTVSWYQQALGQGPQFIFQYYEEEERQRGNFPDRFSGHQFPNYSSELNVNALLLGDSALYLCASSLEGGARGNTIYFGEGSWLTVV.